This T cell receptor beta chain was identified during a study of T cell changes during pregnancy in multiple sclerosis. This clone occurred once. Sequenced by immunoSEQ multiplex PCR; TCRdb stores in-frame clones only, minus some. The sample has tens of thousands of clones, approximately 92% seen once. Sample: peripheral blood, taken in the second trimester of pregnancy. The receptor comes from a female donor in good health, enrolled as a control in a pregnancy study.

CDR3 protein: CASSQTRGPYTDTQYF. CDR3 bases: TGTGCCAGCAGCCAAACAAGGGGCCCATACACAGATACGCAGTATTTT. The chain uses TRBV14 and TRBJ2-3, with a weak D call TRBD1 (5 bases). V was cut by 2 bases and J by 2 bases, with 14 bases left in between. The germline V gene encodes CDR1 SGHDN and CDR2 FVKESK. The CDR3 loop spans 16 amino acids.